This T cell receptor beta chain was identified during a study of cytotoxic CD8 clonotypes in ibrutinib-treated CLL. As for the study in general: Samples yielded averages of hundreds of thousands of productive templates and tens of thousands of productive rearrangements. Study-wide findings and caveats: For progressing versus sustained-remission patients, sampling times were not the same.

Targeted sequencing depth ranged from 1 in 200,000 to 1 in 1 million T cells. Method: immunoSEQ multiplex PCR; TCRdb's copy keeps in-frame clones and lacks some. The data show some 46,000 clones, less than 70% seen once. As regards this clone: Its matching antigen is unknown.

Germline CDR1 SGDLS, CDR2 YYNGEE. CDR3 length equals 15 residues. J lost 5 bases, V lost 0 bases, and 8 bases had no gene match. This sequence joins TRBV9 and TRBJ2-7; TRBD2 matches at 7 bases. Specimen: PBMCs, collected after 12 months of ibrutinib treatment. The TCR originated in a human donor with chronic lymphocytic leukemia. This CDR3 reads CASSVEGGAGDEQYF. CDR3 in DNA: TGTGCCAGCAGCGTAGAGGGAGGGGCGGGGGACGAGCAGTACTTC.